This entry features one T cell receptor (beta chain) sequence. This clone was seen only a few times. It has no known antigen specificity. The input lacks base qualities; no much larger clone sits a single base away. The germline V gene encodes CDR1 MNHNY and CDR2 SVGAGI (reference sequence). Trimming at the junction amounts to 7 bases on V and 7 bases on J, and the germline ends lie 17 bases apart. The CDR3 numbers 14 residues from cysteine through phenylalanine. Solely the CDR3 DNA is kept, with 42 bases framed from the first base. To be selected, patients needed enough residual fresh-frozen tumor tissue and more than two years of available survival data. Molecular status otherwise varied across the glioblastoma patients, but none of them carried an isocitrate dehydrogenase mutation. PBMC collection took place before vaccination, two weeks after the third vaccination, and at tumor progression if progression occurred. The Qiagen DNeasy Blood extraction Kit was used for extraction of genomic DNA.

The source of the sample is a study of glioma-infiltrating T cells after dendritic cell vaccination (dated by TCRdb to about 2016). The study in broad terms: A cohort of some 15 glioblastoma patients from Phase I and II dendritic cell vaccination trials was included, of whom 9 were newly diagnosed and 6 had recurrent disease. Between 2003 and 2012, patients were given autologous tumor lysate-pulsed dendritic cell vaccination. The vaccine consisted of monocyte-derived dendritic cells cultured about 7 days with IL-4 and GM-CSF, then pulsed overnight with autologous tumor lysate. Patients received three intradermal dendritic cell vaccine injections at biweekly intervals in the arm below the axilla. In glioblastoma patients vaccinated with dendritic cells, deep sequencing of TCR beta CDR3 regions served to measure the amount of tumor-infiltrating lymphocytes and to compare repertoires between tumor and blood. Survival after dendritic cell vaccination was correlated with TCR sequencing metrics such as TIL content and the overlap between tumor and blood repertoires.

The paper's findings and limits, for the study overall: The cohort was small and heterogeneous, few patients had complete blood and tumor sets, and even fewer had initial-recurrent tumor pairs. Higher estimated pretreatment TIL content predicted longer time to progression and overall survival after dendritic cell vaccination. The TCR overlap response model with three groups was called speculative and said to need prospective validation. No direct relationship between TCR clonality and survival was found, suggesting a diverse polyclonal response may matter.

TCRB CDR3 regions were amplified from about 2 ug genomic DNA, or all available DNA if less, using the immunoSEQ assay. The multiplex PCR relied on 60 forward primers for TCR V beta segments and 13 reverse primers for J beta segments. To estimate the number of reads per starting template, synthetic control templates were added to each sample at limiting dilution. Sequencing produced 87 bp reads on the Illumina HiSeq System. Per the authors' processing: To remove PCR and sequencing errors, closely related sequences were merged with a nearest neighbor algorithm. TCR overlap was defined as the percentage of unique tumor TCR beta sequences that were also present in the same patient's peripheral blood. TCRdb's version of the immuneACCESS table is confined to in-frame rearrangements and falls short of the full clone set. An unresolved V gene accounts for under half of the shortfall where checked; the remainder is of unknown origin. The V and J calls and clone size come from that table; D and trimming were worked out from the DNA. For this sample the table gives tens of thousands of clones, of which roughly 80% were detected only once. About 10% of the sample lies in the top ten.

The source of this sequence is a human donor with glioblastoma. The source material was blood, sampled before dendritic cell vaccination. This sequence uses TRBV6-6 and TRBJ1-5, and TRBD1 may be the D gene, going by 5 matching bases. The CDR3 protein is CASTSNSGLQPQHF. The nucleotide sequence reads TGTGCCAGCACCTCCAACTCAGGGCTACAGCCCCAGCATTTT.